The entry below describes one T cell receptor (beta chain). Its antigen is unidentified. This sample is drawn from a study of human thymus T cells. Study-level results: Gene usage (both V and J) appeared biased in thymic and blood repertoires.

Some clones are missing from TCRdb's copy, which holds only in-frame ones; the method was immunoSEQ multiplex PCR. Here the sample spans tens of thousands of clones, 85% to 95% being singletons. CDR1 is SGDLS, CDR2 YYNGEE, per germline. The CDR3 is 15 amino acids. V was pared by 4 bases and J by 6 bases, with 12 bases of the junction left unmatched. The specimen was blood. The receptor's source is a boy under two years old with a congenital heart defect but otherwise immunologically healthy. The chain carries TRBV9 and TRBJ1-2; the match to TRBD1 covers 7 bases. The chain's CDR3 is CASSPTSTTGNGYTF. The CDR3 nucleotides read TGTGCCAGCAGCCCCACGTCGACGACAGGGAATGGCTACACCTTC.